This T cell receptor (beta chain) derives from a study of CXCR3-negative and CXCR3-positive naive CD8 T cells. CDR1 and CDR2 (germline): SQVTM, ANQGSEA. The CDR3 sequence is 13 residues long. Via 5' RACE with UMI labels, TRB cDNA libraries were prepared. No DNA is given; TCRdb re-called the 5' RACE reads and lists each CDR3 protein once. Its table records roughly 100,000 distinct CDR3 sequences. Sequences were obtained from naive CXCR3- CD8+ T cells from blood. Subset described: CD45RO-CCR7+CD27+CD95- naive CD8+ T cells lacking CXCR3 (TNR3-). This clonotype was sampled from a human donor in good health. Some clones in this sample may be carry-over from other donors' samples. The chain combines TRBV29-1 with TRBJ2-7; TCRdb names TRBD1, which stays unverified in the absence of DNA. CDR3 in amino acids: CSVAGGDTYEQYF.